Included here is one T cell receptor (beta chain) sequence, with context. Its antigen is not identified. CDR1 KGHSY and CDR2 FQNENV come from the germline V gene. The CDR3 contains 13 residues. This entry is derived from a study of T cells expressing NK-cell markers. Study information: Seven HCMV-seropositive donors and one seronegative donor made up the eight sequenced donors. Study-level results: In more than 5 donors, dominant CD3+CD56+NKG2C+ clonotypes ranked among the top 10 CD8+ clonotypes.

After re-calling the 5' RACE reads, TCRdb lists one entry per CDR3 protein, DNA absent. In all, the sample yields roughly 180,000 distinct CDR3 sequences. The origin of this receptor is a man aged 18-70 years in good health. The chain links TRBV16 to TRBJ2-7; without DNA, the TCRdb call of TRBD2 cannot be checked. The specimen was blood T cells: a sorted CD56 or NKG2C T cell subset, CD4+ or CD8+ T cells, or bulk PBMC T cells (not recorded which). CDR3 protein: CASSQSSGYEQYF. Drawing the rest from reference TRBV16 and TRBJ2-7, the complete variable domain is GEEVAQTPKHLVRGEGQKAKLYCAPIKGHSYVFWYQQVLKNEFKFLISFQNENVFDETGMPKERFSAKCLPNSPCSLEIQATKLEDSAVYFCASSQSSGYEQYFGPGTRLTVT.